One sample yielded the 30 T cell receptor beta chains listed below, sequenced in a study of blood T cell repertoires in COVID-19. The repertoire was sequenced with immunoSEQ multiplex PCR; TCRdb's copy has only in-frame clones and lacks some. This table has around 450,000 clones, 85% to 90% appearing once. Source material: peripheral blood. The receptors derive from a woman younger than 45 with acute or convalescent COVID-19.

The rearrangement joins TRBV11-2 to TRBJ1-1; D is unresolved. Germline lookup yields CDR1 SGHAT and CDR2 FQNNGV. V gave up 3 bases and J gave up 1 base, with 6 bases separating them. The CDR3 totals 13 residues. The CDR3, as DNA: TGTGCCAGCAGCTTTATTTCGAACACTGAAGCTTTCTTT. Residues: CASSFISNTEAFF.

This clone has just one count. The rearrangement links TRBV11-3 to TRBJ1-3, with 10 bases fitting TRBD1. V shed 1 base, J shed 0 bases, and the junction held 6 bases outside the gene matches. The CDR3 loop spans 18 amino acids. The germline V gene has CDR1 SGHNT and CDR2 YENEEA. The CDR3 coding sequence is TGTGCCAGCAGCTTAGTACCCGGGACAGGGGACTCTGGAAACACCATATATTTT. Amino acid sequence: CASSLVPGTGDSGNTIYF.

V is TRBV5-1 and J is TRBJ2-3; a possible D gene is TRBD1 (6 bases). V lost 2 bases and J lost 4, with 14 bases in between. Germline V gives CDR1 SGHRS, CDR2 YFSETQ. This CDR3 has 15 amino acids. DNA of the CDR3: TGCGCCAGCAGCTTACAACAGGGTGGATCAGATACGCAGTATTTT. As protein: CASSLQQGGSDTQYF. The complete variable domain, with remaining parts taken from reference TRBV5-1 and TRBJ2-3, reads KAGVTQTPRYLIKTRGQQVTLSCSPISGHRSVSWYQQTPGQGLQFLFEYFSETQRNKGNFPGRFSGRQFSNSRSEMNVSTLELGDSALYLCASSLQQGGSDTQYFGPGTRLTVL.

The CDR3 is CASTRQGEGNSPLHF. The CDR3 DNA sequence: TGTGCCAGCACAAGACAGGGCGAAGGTAATTCACCCCTCCACTTT. The chain couples TRBV7-9 to TRBJ1-6; 7 bases agree with TRBD1. Unmatched junction bases numbered 9, after V lost 7 bases and J lost 6 bases. Germline lookup yields CDR1 SEHNR and CDR2 FQNEAQ (reference sequence). CDR3 size: 15 residues.

This sequence joins TRBV5-1 and TRBJ2-3; the D gene is possibly TRBD1 (5 bases). The CDR3 loop spans 14 amino acids. CDR1 SGHRS and CDR2 YFSETQ come from the germline V gene. V was trimmed by 6 bases and J by 0 bases, leaving 11 bases between them. The CDR3 region has the DNA TGCGCCAGCACCAAGGGGCCAAGCACAGATACGCAGTATTTT. As protein: CASTKGPSTDTQYF.

V and J are TRBV2 and TRBJ1-2; 8 bases line up with TRBD1. Germline assignment: CDR1 SNHLY and CDR2 FYNNEI. V lost 1 base to trimming and J lost 8 bases; unmatched junction nucleotides: 12. This CDR3 region has 16 residues. CDR3 DNA sequence: TGTGCCAGCAGTGAAGGACCAGGACAGGGTAAACGGGGCTACACCTTC. Encoded protein: CASSEGPGQGKRGYTF. Full variable domain (rest looked up from reference TRBV2 and TRBJ1-2): EPEVTQTPSHQVTQMGQEVILRCVPISNHLYFYWYRQILGQKVEFLVSFYNNEISEKSEIFDDQFSVERPDGSNFTLKIRSTKLEDSAMYFCASSEGPGQGKRGYTFGSGTRLTVV.

This clone occurred a few times. This chain uses TRBV6-1 with TRBJ1-1; 7 bases line up with TRBD1. The CDR3 totals 15 residues. Unmatched junction bases numbered 11, after V lost 2 bases and J lost 8 bases. Germline V gives CDR1 MNHNS, CDR2 SASEGT. The CDR3, as DNA: TGTGCCAGCAGTGAATACCTACAGGGGCCGTACGAAGCTTTCTTT. This translates into CASSEYLQGPYEAFF.

CDR3 sequence: CASSQGSGSYEQYF. The DNA for the CDR3 is TGCGCCAGCAGCCAAGGCAGCGGATCCTACGAGCAGTACTTC. V is TRBV4-1 and J is TRBJ2-7, with D possibly being TRBD2 (5 bases). The CDR3 is 14 amino acids. Germline V gene lookup returns CDR1 MGHRA and CDR2 YSYEKL. Trimming removed 1 base at V and 1 base at J, with 8 bases between.

This clone was recorded once. Sequence at one end of the junction differs from germline and may be a read error. This chain connects TRBV6-2 or TRBV6-3 to TRBJ1-6; D remains unclear. Germline V CDR1 and CDR2: MNHEY, SVGEGT. This CDR3 comprises 13 residues. The CDR3 is CASSYSQAREGSF. The CDR3 coding sequence is TGTGCCAGCAGTTACTCCCAGGCTCGAGAGGGCTCCTTT.

The V call is TRBV12-3 or TRBV12-4, the J call TRBJ1-6; D gene unclear. The CDR3 totals 12 residues. Deletions cut 7 bases from V and 10 bases from J, with 11 bases between. For the CDR3, the DNA is TGTGCCAGCACCAACGGTCCCTCACCCCTCCACTTT. This encodes CASTNGPSPLHF.

The chain carries TRBV9 and TRBJ2-3, with no clear D. Germline V gives CDR1 SGDLS, CDR2 YYNGEE. Trimming pared 0 bases from V and 2 bases from J, leaving 7 bases between. This CDR3 region has 14 residues. As DNA, the CDR3 is TGTGCCAGCAGCGTAGGGCTTTACACAGATACGCAGTATTTT. This translates into CASSVGLYTDTQYF.

V is TRBV4-1 and J is TRBJ1-6; no clear D. This CDR3 comprises 18 residues. Per germline, CDR1 MGHRA and CDR2 YSYEKL. Trimming cost V 3 bases and J 10 bases, with 25 bases left between them. In DNA, the CDR3 is TGCGCCAGCAGCCACCCGACCGCCCCTGTCTCCTCGGGGTCACCCCTCCACTTT. It encodes CASSHPTAPVSSGSPLHF.

V is TRBV4-2 and J is TRBJ2-1, with 7 bases lining up with TRBD2. The V gene's germline CDR1 is LGHNA and CDR2 YNFKEQ. CDR3 length equals 15 residues. V trimming: 2 bases; J trimming: 1 base; junction bases outside the gene matches: 2. The CDR3 protein is CASSQHGGSYNEQFF. CDR3 DNA sequence: TGTGCCAGCAGCCAACACGGGGGGTCCTACAATGAGCAGTTCTTC.

This clone was picked up one time. The rearrangement uses TRBV28 and TRBJ1-2; 7 bases map to TRBD1. With 3 bases clipped from V and 5 bases from J, the junction kept 6 bases outside the gene matches. This CDR3 contains 14 residues. Germline V gene sequence: CDR1 MDHEN, CDR2 SYDVKM. CDR3 sequence: CASSLDRKLYGYTF. For the CDR3, the DNA is TGTGCCAGCAGTTTGGACAGGAAACTATATGGCTACACCTTC.

The rearrangement links TRBV7-9 to TRBJ2-2; weak D call: TRBD1 (5 bases). CDR1 and CDR2 (germline): SEHNR, FQNEAQ (reference sequence). Trimming removed 5 bases from V and 4 bases from J, with 11 bases in between. The length of the CDR3 is 14 residues. The CDR3, as DNA: TGTGCCAGCAGCCACGGACAATCCACCGGGGAGCTGTTTTTT. Amino acids: CASSHGQSTGELFF. Based on the CDR3 plus reference TRBV7-9 and TRBJ2-2, the full variable domain is DTGVSQNPRHKITKRGQNVTFRCDPISEHNRLYWYRQTLGQGPEFLTYFQNEAQLEKSRLLSDRFSAERPKGSFSTLEIQRTEQGDSAMYLCASSHGQSTGELFFGEGSRLTVL.

The chain uses TRBV4-1 and TRBJ2-1; weak D call: TRBD1 (6 bases). V was pared by 0 bases and J by 8 bases, with 8 bases between. CDR3 length equals 13 residues. Germline CDR1 reads MGHRA; CDR2 reads YSYEKL. CDR3 DNA: TGCGCCAGCAGCCAAGAAAAGGGGGATGAGCAGTTCTTC. Translated, it gives CASSQEKGDEQFF.

In DNA, the CDR3 is TGTGCCAGCAGCCCAGGGGCGCATCAGCCCCAGCATTTT. It codes for CASSPGAHQPQHF. V gene TRBV3-1 (or the pseudogene TRBV3-2) combines with J gene TRBJ1-5; D might be TRBD1 (6 bases). CDR1 is LGHDT, CDR2 YNNKEL, per germline (reference sequence). The CDR3 totals 13 residues. The V gene lost 4 bases and the J gene lost 5 bases, with 9 bases spanning the gap.

This sequence joins TRBV5-1 and TRBJ1-3; a weak D match, TRBD1 (6 bases). CDR3 length: 15 residues. V lost 0 bases and J lost 4, with 11 bases in between. Germline CDR1 and CDR2: SGHRS and YFSETQ. This CDR3 is CASSLDPDRGNTIYF. CDR3 in DNA: TGCGCCAGCAGCTTGGATCCGGACAGAGGAAACACCATATATTTT.

This clone was observed a handful of times. J is TRBJ2-2 and V is TRBV7-2, with D perhaps TRBD2 (5 bases). Germline V lookup: CDR1 SGHTA, CDR2 FQGNSA. This CDR3 comprises 13 residues. Trimming shortened V by 5 bases and J by 8 bases, and 12 bases separated the two germline ends. The CDR3 nucleotides read TGTGCCAGCAGCCAAGGGAGTCGGGGGGAGCTGTTTTTT. Its translation is CASSQGSRGELFF.

This chain uses TRBV11-2 with TRBJ2-1, with 11 bases fitting TRBD2. The germline gives CDR1 SGHAT, CDR2 FQNNGV. The CDR3 loop spans 16 amino acids. Unmatched junction bases numbered 2, after V lost 4 bases and J lost 0 bases. The CDR3: CASSSTSGASYNEQFF. The CDR3 DNA is TGTGCCAGCAGCTCGACTAGCGGGGCCTCCTACAATGAGCAGTTCTTC.

The chain joins TRBV5-8 to TRBJ1-5; 8 bases match TRBD1. The CDR3 length is 14 residues. Trimming removed 4 bases from V and 6 bases from J; junction bases left unmatched: 6. The V gene's germline CDR1 is SGHTS and CDR2 YDEGEE. The CDR3, as DNA: TGTGCCAGCAGCGTGACAGGGGAGAGTCAGCCCCAGCATTTT. This gives the protein CASSVTGESQPQHF.

The gene calls are TRBV4-1 and TRBJ1-1; perhaps TRBD1 as D (6 bases). V was shortened by 3 bases and J by 2 bases, with 10 bases between the two germline ends. The CDR3 is 14 residues long. Germline V gives CDR1 MGHRA, CDR2 YSYEKL. CDR3 loop: CASSQSRGNTEAFF. The CDR3 DNA reads TGCGCCAGCAGCCAGTCCAGGGGTAACACTGAAGCTTTCTTT.

This sequence joins TRBV2 and TRBJ2-3; perhaps TRBD1 as D (5 bases). V lost 6 bases to trimming and J lost 6 bases, with 13 bases between them. This CDR3 is 13 amino acids long. Germline lookup yields CDR1 SNHLY and CDR2 FYNNEI. The CDR3 sequence is CASRRTTRDTQYF. CDR3 nucleotide sequence: TGTGCCAGCAGGCGGACAACTCGGGATACGCAGTATTTT.

With respect to this clone: Other DNA sequences within the sample encode an identical CDR3. V gene TRBV9 combines with J gene TRBJ2-5; 14 nucleotides line up with TRBD2. Unmatched junction bases numbered 0, after V lost 0 bases and J lost 5 bases. Germline V gives CDR1 SGDLS, CDR2 YYNGEE. The CDR3 has 15 amino acids. The chain's CDR3 is CASSVGTSGGETQYF. For the CDR3, the DNA is TGTGCCAGCAGCGTAGGGACTAGCGGGGGGGAGACCCAGTACTTC.

The chain carries TRBV2 and TRBJ2-3; 8 positions match TRBD2. The CDR3 covers 15 residues. The germline V gene has CDR1 SNHLY and CDR2 FYNNEI. V lost 7 bases, J lost 2 bases, and 8 bases stayed unmatched. This chain's CDR3 is CASTNSGAFTDTQYF. The CDR3 DNA is TGTGCCAGCACTAATAGCGGGGCTTTCACAGATACGCAGTATTTT.

The chain uses TRBV27 and TRBJ1-5; D unresolved. The germline V gene encodes CDR1 MNHEY and CDR2 SMNVEV (reference sequence). The CDR3 totals 15 residues. Trimming took off 8 bases at V and 1 base at J, with 15 bases between the two ends. CDR3 sequence (DNA): TGTGCCAGCGCTCGTGGTGCTGAGAGCAATCAGCCCCAGCATTTT. Translating gives CASARGAESNQPQHF.

In this sample, this clone turned up once. The V gene is TRBV9, the J gene TRBJ1-1; unclear D gene. The ends were cut back, 0 bases at V and 3 bases at J, with 9 bases in the middle. Looked up from germline, CDR1 is SGDLS and CDR2 is YYNGEE. The CDR3 extends over 14 amino acids. CDR3 bases: TGTGCCAGCAGCGTAGGTAGGGAGGACACTGAAGCTTTCTTT. This gives the protein CASSVGREDTEAFF. Combining the CDR3 with reference TRBV9 and TRBJ1-1 gives the whole variable domain DSGVTQTPKHLITATGQRVTLRCSPRSGDLSVYWYQQSLDQGLQFLIQYYNGEERAKGNILERFSAQQFPDLHSELNLSSLELGDSALYFCASSVGREDTEAFFGQGTRLTVV.

This clone was counted a single time. As DNA, the CDR3 is TGTGCCAGCTCACCTAGTGCCTACGAGCAGTACTTC. This translates into CASSPSAYEQYF. The rearrangement links TRBV18 to TRBJ2-7; D not certain. The CDR3 is 12 amino acids. The V gene lost 3 bases and the J gene lost 2 bases, with 5 bases spanning the gap. The germline V gene has CDR1 KGHSH and CDR2 LQKENI.

The chain employs TRBV6-6 and TRBJ2-5; the D gene is possibly TRBD1 (7 bases). CDR3 length equals 14 residues. Germline V lookup: CDR1 MNHNY, CDR2 SVGAGI (reference sequence). V lost 6 bases, J lost 2 bases, and 13 bases lay in between. The CDR3 reads CASREGQTQETQYF. The CDR3 DNA is TGTGCCAGCAGGGAGGGACAGACTCAAGAGACCCAGTACTTC.

The chain uses TRBV30 and TRBJ2-5; the match to TRBD1 covers 7 bases. The CDR3 is 14 amino acids. Trimming took 5 bases from V and 1 from J; bases not matched to a gene: 7. Germline V CDR1 and CDR2: GTSNPN, SVGIG (reference sequence). The CDR3 spells CAWQPGTVQETQYF. In DNA, the CDR3 is TGTGCCTGGCAACCCGGGACAGTCCAAGAGACCCAGTACTTC.